The TCR beta chain described here comes from a study of identical twins. Germline V gene data show CDR1 as SGHKS and CDR2 as YYEKEE (reference sequence). V lost 4 bases to trimming and J lost 2 bases; unmatched junction nucleotides: 13. CDR3 length: 17 residues. This clonotype showed up just a few times. The target antigen is unknown. The cDNA had a unique molecular identifier and a template-switch universal primer site. MiXCR, run by TCRdb on the 5' RACE reads, gives a single entry per CDR3 protein. The data contain nearly 650,000 distinct CDR3 sequences, under 8.5% of them seen just once; the ten biggest clones take up approximately 1.5%. Study results and limitations: Insertions were fewer in abundant cord blood beta clonotypes, whereas memory repertoires showed none of this pattern.

The same specimen was also included in a second study, on yellow fever vaccine responses in identical twins. Per that paper: Among the twins, the vaccine T cell response reportedly seemed partly convergent and partly personalized.

This receptor was taken from a woman between 18 and 29 years old in good health. Sequenced input: PBMCs. This chain joins TRBV5-5 and TRBJ2-7, with 9 bases fitting TRBD2. The CDR3 here is CASSLGLGLAGTYEQYF. CDR3 in DNA: TGTGCCAGCAGCCTGGGGTTGGGTCTAGCGGGAACCTACGAGCAGTACTTC. Complete variable domain (other parts from reference TRBV5-5 and TRBJ2-7): DAGVTQSPTHLIKTRGQQVTLRCSPISGHKSVSWYQQVLGQGPQFIFQYYEKEERGRGNFPDRFSARQFPNYSSELNVNALLLGDSALYLCASSLGLGLAGTYEQYFGPGTRLTVT.